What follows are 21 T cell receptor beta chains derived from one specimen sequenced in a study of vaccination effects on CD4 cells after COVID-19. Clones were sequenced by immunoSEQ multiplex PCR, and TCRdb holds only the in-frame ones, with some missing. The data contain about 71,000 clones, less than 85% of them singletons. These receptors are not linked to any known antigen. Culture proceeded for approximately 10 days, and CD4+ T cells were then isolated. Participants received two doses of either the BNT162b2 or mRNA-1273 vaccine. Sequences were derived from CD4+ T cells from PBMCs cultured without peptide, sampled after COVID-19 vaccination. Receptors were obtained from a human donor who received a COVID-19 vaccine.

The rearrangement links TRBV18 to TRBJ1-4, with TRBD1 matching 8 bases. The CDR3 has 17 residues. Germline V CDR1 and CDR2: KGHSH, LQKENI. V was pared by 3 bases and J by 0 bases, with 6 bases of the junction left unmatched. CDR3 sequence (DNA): TGTGCCAGCTCACCGCTAGGGACAGGACCAACTAATGAAAAACTGTTTTTT. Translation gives CASSPLGTGPTNEKLFF.

This chain's CDR3 is CASSRGQGPGQGYGYTF. Here the CDR3 DNA reads TGTGCCAGCAGCCGGGGACAGGGGCCCGGCCAAGGCTATGGCTACACCTTC. This sequence joins TRBV3-1 (or the pseudogene TRBV3-2) and TRBJ1-2; the match to TRBD1 covers 10 bases. The CDR3 sequence is 17 residues long. Germline loops: CDR1 LGHDT, CDR2 YNNKEL (reference sequence). The V and J ends lost 4 bases and 4 bases, in that order; junction bases with no gene match: 12.

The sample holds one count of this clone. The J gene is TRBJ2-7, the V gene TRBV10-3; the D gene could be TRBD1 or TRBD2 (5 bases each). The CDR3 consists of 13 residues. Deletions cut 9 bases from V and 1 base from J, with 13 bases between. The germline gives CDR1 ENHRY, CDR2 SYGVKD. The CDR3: CAIGTGPSYEQYV. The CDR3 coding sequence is TGTGCCATTGGGACCGGGCCTTCCTACGAGCAGTACGTC.

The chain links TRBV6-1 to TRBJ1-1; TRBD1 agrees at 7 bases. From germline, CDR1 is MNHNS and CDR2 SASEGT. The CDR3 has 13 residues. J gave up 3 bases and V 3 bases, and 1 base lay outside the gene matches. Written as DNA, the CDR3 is TGTGCCAGCAGTGAGACAGGGTACACTGAAGCTTTCTTT. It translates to CASSETGYTEAFF.

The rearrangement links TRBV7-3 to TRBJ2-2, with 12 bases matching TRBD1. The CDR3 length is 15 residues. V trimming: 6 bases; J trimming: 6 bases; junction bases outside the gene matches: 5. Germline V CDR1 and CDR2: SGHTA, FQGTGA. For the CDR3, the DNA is TGTGCCAGCAGTTCCGGGACAGGGGGCGCCGGGGAGCTGTTTTTT. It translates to CASSSGTGGAGELFF.

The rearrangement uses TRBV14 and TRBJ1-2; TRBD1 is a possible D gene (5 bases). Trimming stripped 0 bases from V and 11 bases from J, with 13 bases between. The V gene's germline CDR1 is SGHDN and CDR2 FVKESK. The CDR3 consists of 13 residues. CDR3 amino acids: CASSQDLSGKYTF. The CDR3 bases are TGTGCCAGCAGCCAAGATCTTTCAGGGAAATACACCTTC.

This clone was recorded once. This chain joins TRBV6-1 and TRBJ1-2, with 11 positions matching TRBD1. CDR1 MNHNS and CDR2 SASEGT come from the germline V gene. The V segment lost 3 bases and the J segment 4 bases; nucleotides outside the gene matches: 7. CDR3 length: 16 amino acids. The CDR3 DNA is TGTGCCAGCAGTGAGCCCGGGACAGGGGGGTCCTATGGCTACACCTTC. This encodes CASSEPGTGGSYGYTF.

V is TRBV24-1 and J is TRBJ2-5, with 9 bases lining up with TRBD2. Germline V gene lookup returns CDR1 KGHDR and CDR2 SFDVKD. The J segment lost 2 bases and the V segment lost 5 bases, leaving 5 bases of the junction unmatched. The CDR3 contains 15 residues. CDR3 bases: TGTGCCACCAGTGTTGGGACTAGCCAACAAGAGACCCAGTACTTC. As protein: CATSVGTSQQETQYF.

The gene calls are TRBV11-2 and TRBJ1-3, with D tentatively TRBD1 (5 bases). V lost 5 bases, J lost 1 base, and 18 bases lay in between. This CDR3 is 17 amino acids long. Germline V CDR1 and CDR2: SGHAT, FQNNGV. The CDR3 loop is CASSLRPGRYSGNTIYF. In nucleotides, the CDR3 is TGTGCCAGCAGCCTTAGGCCGGGACGGTATTCTGGAAACACCATATATTTT.

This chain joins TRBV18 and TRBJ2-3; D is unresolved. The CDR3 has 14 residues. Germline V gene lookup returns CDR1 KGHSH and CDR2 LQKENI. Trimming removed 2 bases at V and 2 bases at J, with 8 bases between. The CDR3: CASSPVADTDTQYF. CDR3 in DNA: TGTGCCAGCTCACCAGTCGCGGACACAGATACGCAGTATTTT.

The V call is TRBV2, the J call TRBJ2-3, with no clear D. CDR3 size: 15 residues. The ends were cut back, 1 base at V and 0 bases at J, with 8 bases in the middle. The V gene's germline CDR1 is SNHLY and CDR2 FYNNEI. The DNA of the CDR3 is TGTGCCAGCAGTGAAGGGGCAACTAGCACAGATACGCAGTATTTT. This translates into CASSEGATSTDTQYF.

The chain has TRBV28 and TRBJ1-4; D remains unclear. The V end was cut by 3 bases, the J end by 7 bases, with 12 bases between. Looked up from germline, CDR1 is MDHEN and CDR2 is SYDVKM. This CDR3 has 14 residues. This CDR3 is CASSFSVGGEKLFF. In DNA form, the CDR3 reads TGTGCCAGCAGTTTTTCGGTCGGTGGTGAAAAACTGTTTTTT.

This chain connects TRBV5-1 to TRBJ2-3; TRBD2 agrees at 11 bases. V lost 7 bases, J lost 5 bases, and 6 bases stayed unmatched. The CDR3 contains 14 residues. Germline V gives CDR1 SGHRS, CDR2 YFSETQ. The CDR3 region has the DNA TGCGCCAGCGTAGCGGGGGGGATTCAAGATACGCAGTATTTT. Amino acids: CASVAGGIQDTQYF.

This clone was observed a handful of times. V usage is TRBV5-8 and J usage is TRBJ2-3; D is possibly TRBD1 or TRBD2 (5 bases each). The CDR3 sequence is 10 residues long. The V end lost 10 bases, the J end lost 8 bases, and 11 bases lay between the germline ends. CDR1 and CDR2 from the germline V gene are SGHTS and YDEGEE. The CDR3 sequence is CAAIGGTQYF. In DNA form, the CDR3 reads TGTGCCGCGATTGGGGGTACGCAGTATTTT. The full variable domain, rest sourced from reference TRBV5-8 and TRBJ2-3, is EAGVTQSPTHLIKTRGQQATLRCSPISGHTSVYWYQQALGLGLQFLLWYDEGEERNRGNFPPRFSGRQFPNYSSELNVNALELEDSALYLCAAIGGTQYFGPGTRLTVL.

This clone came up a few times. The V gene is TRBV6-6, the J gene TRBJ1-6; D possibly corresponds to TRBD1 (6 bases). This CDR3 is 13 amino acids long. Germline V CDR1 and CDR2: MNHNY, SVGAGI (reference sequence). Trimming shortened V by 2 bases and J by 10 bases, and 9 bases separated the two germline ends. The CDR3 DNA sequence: TGTGCCAGCAGTTACACAGGGCAGTCACCCCTCCACTTT. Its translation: CASSYTGQSPLHF.

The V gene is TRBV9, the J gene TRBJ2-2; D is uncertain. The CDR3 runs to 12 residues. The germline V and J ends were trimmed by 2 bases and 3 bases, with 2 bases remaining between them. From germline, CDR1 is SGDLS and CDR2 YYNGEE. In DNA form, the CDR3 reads TGTGCCAGCAGCGTTCACACCGGGGAGCTGTTTTTT. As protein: CASSVHTGELFF.

CDR3 nucleotides: TGTGCCAGTAGTTCCATCGACAGTAGCACAGATACGCAGTATTTT. Its protein product is CASSSIDSSTDTQYF. The chain carries TRBV19 and TRBJ2-3, with D tentatively TRBD1 (5 bases). The CDR3 sequence is 15 residues long. The V and J ends lost 5 bases and 0 bases respectively, with 12 bases between them. The germline gives CDR1 LNHDA, CDR2 SQIVND (reference sequence).

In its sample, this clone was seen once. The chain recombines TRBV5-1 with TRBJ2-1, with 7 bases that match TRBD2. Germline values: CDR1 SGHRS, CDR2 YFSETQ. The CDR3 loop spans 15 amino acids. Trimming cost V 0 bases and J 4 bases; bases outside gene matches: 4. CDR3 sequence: CASSLAAGPYNEQFF. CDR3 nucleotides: TGCGCCAGCAGCTTGGCAGCGGGGCCGTACAATGAGCAGTTCTTC.

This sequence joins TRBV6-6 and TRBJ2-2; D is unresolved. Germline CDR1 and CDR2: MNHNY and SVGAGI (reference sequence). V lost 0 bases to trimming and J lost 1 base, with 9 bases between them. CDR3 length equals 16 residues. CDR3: CASSYSEAGNTGELFF. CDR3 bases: TGTGCCAGCAGTTACTCGGAAGCAGGGAACACCGGGGAGCTGTTTTTT.

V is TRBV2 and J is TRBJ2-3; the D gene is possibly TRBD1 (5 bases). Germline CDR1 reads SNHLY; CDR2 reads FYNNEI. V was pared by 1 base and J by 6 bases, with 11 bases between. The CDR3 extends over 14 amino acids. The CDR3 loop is CASSEDSKGDTQYF. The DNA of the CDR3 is TGTGCCAGCAGTGAAGACAGTAAGGGGGATACGCAGTATTTT.

The CDR3 sequence is CASSPTPGQKNIQYF. Written as DNA, the CDR3 is TGTGCCAGCAGTCCGACCCCGGGACAGAAAAACATTCAGTACTTC. The rearrangement uses TRBV2 and TRBJ2-4; 7 positions agree with TRBD1. CDR1 SNHLY and CDR2 FYNNEI come from the germline V gene. V lost 5 bases, J lost 4 bases, and 8 bases stayed unmatched. This CDR3 spans 15 amino acids. Together with reference TRBV2 and TRBJ2-4, the CDR3 gives the full variable domain: EPEVTQTPSHQVTQMGQEVILRCVPISNHLYFYWYRQILGQKVEFLVSFYNNEISEKSEIFDDQFSVERPDGSNFTLKIRSTKLEDSAMYFCASSPTPGQKNIQYFGAGTRLSVL.